These T cell receptor beta chains were read from a single sample in a study of T cells in localized non-small cell lung cancer. The protocol was immunoSEQ multiplex PCR, while the TCRdb copy is restricted to in-frame clones and leaves out a portion. The table includes approximately 1,400 clones, around 20% detected once. The sequencing used normal lung tissue next to the tumor, collected before any cancer treatment. The receptors here all came from a female donor older than 55 with stage II squamous cell lung carcinoma. CDR3s include the opening cysteine and the closing phenylalanine or tryptophan. A D gene is named only where the DNA matches it firmly. A clone size is listed for some rows: how often the clone was seen (once, few, many), or a class if it is expanded.

clone size	D gene	V gene	J gene	CDR3 length	CDR3 DNA	CDR3 protein
few	NA	TRBV18	TRBJ1-1	16	TGTGCCAGCTCACAGAACCCCCCTGGAAAAAACACTGAAGCTTTCTTT	CASSQNPPGKNTEAFF
medium-sized	TRBD1	TRBV11-3	TRBJ2-5	15	TGTGCCAGCAGCTTAGGGACAGGGCGTGGGGAGACCCAGTACTTC	CASSLGTGRGETQYF
few	TRBD2	TRBV11-1	TRBJ2-1	14	TGTGCCAGCAGCTTAAGACTAGCGGGCAATGAGCAGTTCTTC	CASSLRLAGNEQFF
NA	NA	TRBV6-8	TRBJ2-2	13	TGTGCCAGCAAGAGCACGAACACCGGGGAGCTGTTTTTT	CASKSTNTGELFF
NA	TRBD1	TRBV9	TRBJ2-7	15	TGTGCCAGCAGCGACGGAAGGGACAGGAGGCACGAGCAGTACTTC	CASSDGRDRRHEQYF
NA	NA	TRBV11-3	TRBJ1-2	14	TGTGCCAGCAGCTTCGGGACGGGAGACTATGGCTACACCTTC	CASSFGTGDYGYTF
medium-sized	TRBD2	TRBV6-8	TRBJ2-3	14	TGTGCCAGCGGGGCGGGGGGAGGCCTGGATACGCAGTATTTT	CASGAGGGLDTQYF
NA	NA	TRBV30	TRBJ1-2	13	TGTGCCTGGAGTTACCTAAAGGGGGGTGGCTACACCTTC	CAWSYLKGGGYTF
NA	NA	TRBV29-1	TRBJ2-2	13	TGCAGCGTTAGAGAAACCGCCACCGGGGAGCTGTTTTTT	CSVRETATGELFF
NA	NA	TRBV9	TRBJ1-4	14	TGTGCCTCCTCACCACGCAGGGATAATGAAAAACTGTTTTTT	CASSPRRDNEKLFF
NA	NA	TRBV4-1	TRBJ2-2	16	TGCGCCAGCAGTAAGGGGGCGTCGGGGGTTACGGGGGAGCTGTTTTTT	CASSKGASGVTGELFF
NA	TRBD1	TRBV6-8	TRBJ2-7	13	TGTGCCAGCCCCCGGACAGGGGTAGGTGAGCAGTACTTC	CASPRTGVGEQYF
few	TRBD2	TRBV28	TRBJ2-2	14	TGTGCCACCGGACTAGCGGGAGAGGCCGGGGAGCTGTTTTTT	CATGLAGEAGELFF
NA	NA	TRBV4-1	TRBJ2-2	14	TGCGCCAGCAGCCCTAACCTGAACACCGGGGAGCTGTTTTTT	CASSPNLNTGELFF
few	NA	TRBV7-5	TRBJ2-5	14	TGTGCCAGCAGTCCGGACCAGCGGCAAGAGACCCAGTACTTC	CASSPDQRQETQYF
NA	TRBD1	TRBV6-8	TRBJ2-1	17	TGTGCCAGCAGTTACTCATACAGGGGTAGTGGATCGAATGAGCAGTTCTTC	CASSYSYRGSGSNEQFF
NA	NA	TRBV15	TRBJ1-1	15	TGTGCCACCAGCAGAGATCTCGGCAGGGGAGGGGAAGCTTTCTTT	CATSRDLGRGGEAFF
NA	TRBD2	TRBV6-1	TRBJ2-7	16	TGTGCCAGCAGTGAAGAAGGAACTAGCGGGTTCTACGAGCAGTACTTC	CASSEEGTSGFYEQYF
NA	TRBD1	TRBV11-3	TRBJ1-5	14	TGTGCCAGCACTCTGGACAGGCCGAATCAGCCCCAGCATTTT	CASTLDRPNQPQHF
few	NA	TRBV15	TRBJ2-5	17	TGTGCCACCAGCGCTACTGGTGGAGGCAGGGGAAGGGAGACCCAGTACTTC	CATSATGGGRGRETQYF
NA	NA	TRBV10-2	TRBJ2-1	12	TGCGCCAGCAGTGAAGGATTCGGTGAGCAGTTCTTC	CASSEGFGEQFF
NA	NA	TRBV14	TRBJ1-2	13	TGTGCCAGCAGCCAAAACCGAGACTATGGCTACACCTTC	CASSQNRDYGYTF
few	TRBD2	TRBV9	TRBJ2-3	15	TGTGCCAGCAGTGGCACCGGGACTAGCGAGGATACGCAGTATTTT	CASSGTGTSEDTQYF
NA	TRBD1	TRBV11-3	TRBJ2-3	17	TGTGCCAGCAGCTTTTCCGGGACAGGGGGCGTCACAGATACGCAGTATTTT	CASSFSGTGGVTDTQYF
NA	NA	TRBV11-3	TRBJ1-1	14	TGTGCCAGCAGCTTAAAACCGGGGAGCACTGAAGCTTTCTTT	CASSLKPGSTEAFF
NA	TRBD1	TRBV6-8	TRBJ2-2	16	TGTGCCAGCAATCGAGCCGGGACAGGGAACACCGGGGAGCTGTTTTTT	CASNRAGTGNTGELFF